Given below is one T cell receptor beta chain in context. The sample belongs to a study of blood T cells in healthy people across ages. The V end lost 3 bases, the J end lost 6 bases, and 11 bases lay between the germline ends. Germline CDR1 is SGHVS and CDR2 is FNYEAQ. The CDR3 length is 13 residues. With a J-beta primer mix and a sample-barcoded 5' primer, a second PCR ran 7 to 11 cycles. TCRdb independently ran MiXCR on the 5' RACE reads; one entry per CDR3 protein. This table has hundreds of thousands of distinct CDR3 sequences, about half appearing once. The rearrangement uses TRBV7-6 and TRBJ2-5; D gene ambiguous. The sequence was obtained from a woman aged 55-69 years in good health. The sequenced material came from blood. CDR3 sequence reads: CASSFSHLQTQYF. In nucleotides, the CDR3 is TGTGCCAGCAGCTTCTCCCATTTGCAGACCCAGTACTTC.